Following are 28 T cell receptor beta chains from one sample sequenced in a study of identical twins. MiXCR, run by TCRdb on the 5' RACE reads, gives a single entry per CDR3 protein. The repertoire includes around 1.7 million distinct CDR3 sequences, 25% to 35% of them detected once, and about 0.3% sits in the top ten. The sequenced sample was cord blood. The receptors were gathered from a newborn girl in good health.

This clonotype was recorded at least ten times. This sequence joins TRBV27 and TRBJ1-2; no clear D. Trimming took 1 base from V and 4 from J, leaving 10 bases between them. This CDR3 is built from 14 residues. The germline CDR1 and CDR2 sequences are MNHEY and SMNVEV (reference sequence). This CDR3 reads CASSLWGASYGYTF. CDR3 DNA: TGTGCCAGCAGTTTATGGGGAGCATCCTATGGCTACACCTTC.

This clonotype was seen a handful of times. Sequence at one end of the junction differs from germline and may be a read error. The V gene is TRBV5-1, the J gene TRBJ1-1, with TRBD1 matching over 8 bases. The CDR3 runs to 16 residues. Germline CDR1 is SGHRS and CDR2 is YFSETQ. The DNA for the CDR3 is TGCGCCAGCAGCTTGCGACAGGGGAGGGTGAACCCTGAAGCTTTCTTT. Translated: CASSLRQGRVNPEAFF.

In its sample, this clonotype was seen a few times. The V gene is TRBV27, the J gene TRBJ1-6; D is uncertain. V was trimmed by 3 bases and J by 8 bases, leaving 5 bases between them. From germline, CDR1 is MNHEY and CDR2 SMNVEV (reference sequence). CDR3 length: 12 amino acids. The CDR3 loop reads CASSFAHSPLHF. Written as DNA, the CDR3 is TGTGCCAGCAGTTTCGCGCATTCACCCCTCCACTTT.

This sequence joins TRBV12-3 or TRBV12-4 and TRBJ2-2; either TRBD1 or TRBD2 may fit D (5 bases each). V lost 6 bases, J lost 4 bases, and 15 bases lay in between. There are 15 residues in the CDR3. In nucleotides, the CDR3 is TGTGCCAGCAGGCTCACCGGGACCCCCACCGGGGAGCTGTTTTTT. This encodes CASRLTGTPTGELFF.

This clonotype has just a few counts. This sequence joins TRBV9 and TRBJ2-5; 7 bases are a match to TRBD2. Germline V CDR1 and CDR2: SGDLS, YYNGEE. The CDR3 spans 16 residues. The trim removed 0 bases at V and 2 bases at J, leaving 7 bases unmatched. The DNA of the CDR3 is TGTGCCAGCAGCGTAGATGCTAGCGGACTTCAAGAGACCCAGTACTTC. Protein sequence: CASSVDASGLQETQYF.

V and J are TRBV13 and TRBJ2-3; D may be TRBD2 (5 bases). CDR3 size: 15 residues. The V end lost 5 bases, the J end lost 3 bases, and 15 bases lay between the germline ends. CDR1 and CDR2 from the germline V gene are PRHDT and FYEKMQ (reference sequence). The CDR3 loop is CASSPLGAATDTQYF. DNA for the CDR3: TGTGCCAGCAGCCCACTGGGAGCGGCGACAGATACGCAGTATTTT.

A remark on this clonotype: A much larger clone lies a single base off, so this may be a read error. J is TRBJ2-7 and V is TRBV12-3 or TRBV12-4; no clear D. The last part of the DNA fits TRBJ2-5 better; the J call may be wrong. CDR3 length: 14 residues. CDR3 nucleotide sequence: TGTGCCAGCAGTTTATTTCAGCTCCAAGGGACCCAGTACTTC. Residues: CASSLFQLQGTQYF.

The chain uses TRBV5-5 and TRBJ2-3, with 9 nucleotides matching TRBD2. The CDR3 runs to 15 residues. Germline loops: CDR1 SGHKS, CDR2 YYEKEE (reference sequence). V shed 4 bases and J 2 bases; nucleotides not matched to a gene: 5. The CDR3 spells CASSTASGTTDTQYF. The CDR3 DNA reads as TGTGCCAGCAGCACCGCTAGCGGGACCACAGATACGCAGTATTTT.

The V call is TRBV29-1, the J call TRBJ1-2, with D perhaps matching TRBD1 (6 bases). V was cut by 4 bases and J by 4 bases, with 16 bases left in between. Germline V CDR1 and CDR2: SQVTM, ANQGSEA. This CDR3 is built from 14 residues. This CDR3 reads CSVVNGGYLYGYTF. The CDR3 DNA reads as TGCAGCGTTGTTAATGGGGGCTACCTCTATGGCTACACCTTC.

As concerns this clonotype: Since no conserved phenylalanine or tryptophan closes the CDR3, a read error is the likely cause. The rearrangement uses TRBV20-1 and TRBJ2-4, with a possible D match to TRBD2 (6 bases). Trimming took 6 bases from V and 5 from J, leaving 11 bases between them. Germline V CDR1 and CDR2: DFQATT, SNEGSKA (reference sequence). This CDR3 region has 12 residues. The CDR3 bases are TGCAGTGCCCTGGGACTTCAAAACATTCAGTACTGC. It codes for CSALGLQNIQYC.

This clonotype was seen only once. Because it lacks the conserved phenylalanine or tryptophan at the end, this CDR3 is likely a read error. The chain uses TRBV20-1 and TRBJ2-1; 8 bases agree with TRBD2. The CDR3 sequence is 15 residues long. The V gene end was trimmed by 5 bases and the J gene end by 3 bases; junction bases not matched to a gene: 9. The germline gives CDR1 DFQATT, CDR2 SNEGSKA (reference sequence). The DNA for the CDR3 is TGCAGTGCTCCATCCCCCGGGACTAGCTACAATGAGCAGTTCTTA. This encodes CSAPSPGTSYNEQFL.

This chain links TRBV10-3 with TRBJ1-5; D remains unclear. V lost 0 bases to trimming and J lost 6 bases, with 15 bases between them. Germline-derived CDR1 and CDR2 are ENHRY and SYGVKD. The CDR3 loop spans 16 amino acids. For the CDR3, the DNA is TGTGCCATCAGTGAGTCACGTGAAGCGCGGGGTCAGCCCCAGCATTTT. Translated: CAISESREARGQPQHF.

This clonotype was seen just once. Relative to the germline gene, one junction end is altered; a read error may explain this. In DNA form, the CDR3 reads TGTGCCAGCAGCCTCATTGGCGTGACTTTGGCTAGCGGGAGGGCTAGCACAGATGCGCAGTATTTT. This codes for CASSLIGVTLASGRASTDAQYF. The chain carries TRBV4-2 and TRBJ2-3; TRBD2 aligns across 12 bases. This CDR3 contains 22 residues. Per germline, CDR1 LGHNA and CDR2 YNFKEQ.

The sample holds a few counts of this clonotype. The chain links TRBV3-1 to TRBJ2-3, with 7 positions matching TRBD2. The V and J ends lost 3 bases and 3 bases, in that order; junction bases with no gene match: 12. Germline values: CDR1 LGHDT, CDR2 YNNKEL (reference sequence). This CDR3 comprises 17 residues. In nucleotides, the CDR3 is TGTGCCAGCAGCCAGTCCAGTTTGAGCGGGGATACAGATACGCAGTATTTT. Amino acid sequence: CASSQSSLSGDTDTQYF.

This clonotype was detected only a few times. V and J are TRBV6-1 and TRBJ2-3; tentative D call: TRBD1 (5 bases). The CDR3 has 14 amino acids. Germline V CDR1 and CDR2: MNHNS, SASEGT. V was shortened by 6 bases and J by 3 bases, with 13 bases between the two germline ends. CDR3 nucleotides: TGTGCCAGCAGAGCAAGGGGCCCGACAGATACGCAGTATTTT. It specifies CASRARGPTDTQYF.

This clonotype has only a few counts. This chain connects TRBV20-1 to TRBJ2-7; 8 bases align to TRBD1. Germline V gives CDR1 DFQATT, CDR2 SNEGSKA (reference sequence). The V segment lost 3 bases and the J segment 3 bases; nucleotides outside the gene matches: 10. The CDR3 has 15 residues. This chain's CDR3 is CSARERGQGLYEQYF. CDR3 DNA sequence: TGCAGTGCTAGGGAACGCGGACAGGGACTCTACGAGCAGTACTTC.

This clonotype was recorded many times. The chain couples TRBV29-1 to TRBJ2-5; D perhaps matches TRBD1 (6 bases). CDR3 length: 12 amino acids. Germline V gene data show CDR1 as SQVTM and CDR2 as ANQGSEA. V was shortened by 0 bases and J by 5 bases, with 7 bases between the two germline ends. In nucleotides, the CDR3 is TGCAGCGTTGAAGATCAGGGGGAGACCCAGTACTTC. Its translation: CSVEDQGETQYF.

The table lists this clonotype with a few counts. This sequence joins TRBV21-1 and TRBJ2-1. TRBV21-1 is flagged as a pseudogene. The CDR3 sequence is 16 residues long. Written as DNA, the CDR3 is TGTGCCAGCAGATTAGATCAGATATACTCCTACAATGAGCAGTTCTTC. Amino acid sequence: CASRLDQIYSYNEQFF.

The chain couples TRBV6-5 to TRBJ2-3; perhaps TRBD1 as D (5 bases). The germline gives CDR1 MNHEY, CDR2 SVGAGI. V dropped 8 bases and J dropped 2 bases, with 14 bases sitting between them. The CDR3 contains 14 residues. This chain's CDR3 is CASGLLQATDTQYF. The DNA of the CDR3 is TGTGCCAGCGGTCTTTTACAGGCCACAGATACGCAGTATTTT.

Here the CDR3 reads CATSRAGGTNQPQHF. The CDR3 DNA reads TGTGCCACCAGCAGAGCGGGCGGCACAAATCAGCCCCAGCATTTT. The V gene is TRBV15, the J gene TRBJ1-5; no clear D. This CDR3 has 15 amino acids. Trimming left V 1 base short and J 4 bases short, with 11 bases between. Germline CDR1 reads LNHNV; CDR2 reads YYDKDF (reference sequence).

A word on this clonotype: This could be a read error, since a much larger clone is one nucleotide away. V usage is TRBV6-5 and J usage is TRBJ2-1, with 8 bases that match TRBD1. The J call could be wrong; TRBJ2-7 is a better fit for the DNA end. From germline, CDR1 is MNHEY and CDR2 SVGAGI. This CDR3 contains 14 residues. CDR3 in DNA: TGTGCCAGCAGTTACAGGACAGGGTACAATGAGCAGTACTTC. Protein sequence: CASSYRTGYNEQYF.

The rearrangement links TRBV27 to TRBJ2-1, with TRBD1 as a possible D gene (5 bases). CDR3 length: 15 amino acids. CDR1 MNHEY and CDR2 SMNVEV come from the germline V gene (reference sequence). V lost 2 bases and J 5 bases, leaving 13 bases between the germline ends. The CDR3 loop is CASSLRAGNNNEQFF. The CDR3 DNA reads TGTGCCAGCAGTTTAAGGGCAGGGAATAACAATGAGCAGTTCTTC.

The chain is built from TRBV5-1 and TRBJ1-5; D ambiguous. Trimming stripped 0 bases from V and 2 bases from J, with 12 bases between. Germline V gives CDR1 SGHRS, CDR2 YFSETQ. The length of the CDR3 is 16 residues. The CDR3 sequence is CASSLAPARGNQPQHF. Here the CDR3 DNA reads TGCGCCAGCAGCTTGGCCCCAGCGCGGGGCAATCAGCCCCAGCATTTT.

The chain recombines TRBV7-9 with TRBJ2-1, with D uncertain. From germline, CDR1 is SEHNR and CDR2 FQNEAQ (reference sequence). V gave up 2 bases and J gave up 5 bases, with 13 bases separating them. The CDR3 runs 15 residues. CDR3 DNA sequence: TGTGCCAGCAGCTTAAGGGCTTCCGGCCACAATGAGCAGTTCTTC. The encoded protein is CASSLRASGHNEQFF.

This clonotype was seen more than once but under ten times. The V gene is TRBV5-6, the J gene TRBJ2-7; unclear D gene. CDR3 length: 13 residues. Germline V lookup: CDR1 SGHDT, CDR2 YYEEEE. V was cut by 5 bases and J by 0 bases, with 9 bases left in between. CDR3 protein: CASREYSSYEQYF. The CDR3 nucleotides are TGTGCCAGCAGGGAATACAGCTCCTACGAGCAGTACTTC.

This chain uses TRBV20-1 with TRBJ2-5; perhaps TRBD1 as D (5 bases). V lost 6 bases to trimming and J lost 11 bases, with 25 bases between them. The germline gives CDR1 DFQATT, CDR2 SNEGSKA (reference sequence). The CDR3 runs 14 residues. The CDR3 DNA reads TGCAGTGCGCTTCCAGGGAAATGGGGCAATGAGCAGTACTTC. It yields the protein CSALPGKWGNEQYF.

The sample holds many counts of this clonotype. The chain links TRBV2 to TRBJ2-5; 7 bases map to TRBD1. This CDR3 has 14 amino acids. Germline CDR1 SNHLY, CDR2 FYNNEI. V lost 5 bases and J lost 1; bases outside the gene matches: 4. The CDR3 nucleotides read TGTGCCAGCAGTATCGACAGGGTCCAAGAGACCCAGTACTTC. This translates into CASSIDRVQETQYF.

This clonotype has more than one count but fewer than ten. The gene calls are TRBV29-1 and TRBJ2-6, with 14 nucleotides matching TRBD2. The V segment lost 7 bases and the J segment 0 bases; nucleotides outside the gene matches: 11. The germline V gene has CDR1 SQVTM and CDR2 ANQGSEA. The CDR3 consists of 19 residues. CDR3 sequence (DNA): TGCAGCGCCCAAACGGGACTAGCGGGAGAACGCTCTGGGGCCAACGTCCTGACTTTC. As protein: CSAQTGLAGERSGANVLTF.